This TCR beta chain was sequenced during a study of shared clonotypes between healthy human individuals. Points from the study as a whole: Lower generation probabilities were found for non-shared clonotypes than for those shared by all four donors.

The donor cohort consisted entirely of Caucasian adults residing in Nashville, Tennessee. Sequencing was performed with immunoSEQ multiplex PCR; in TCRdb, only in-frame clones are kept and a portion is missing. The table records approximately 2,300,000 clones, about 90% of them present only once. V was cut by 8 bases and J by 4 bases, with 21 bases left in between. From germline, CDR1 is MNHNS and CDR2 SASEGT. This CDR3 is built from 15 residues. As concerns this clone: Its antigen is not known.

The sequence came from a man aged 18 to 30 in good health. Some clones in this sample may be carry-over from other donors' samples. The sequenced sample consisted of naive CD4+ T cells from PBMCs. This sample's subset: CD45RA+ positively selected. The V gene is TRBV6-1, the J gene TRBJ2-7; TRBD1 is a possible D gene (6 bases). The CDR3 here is CASLSPLGQNYEQYF. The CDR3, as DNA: TGTGCCAGCCTCTCACCGTTGGGACAAAATTACGAGCAGTACTTC.